The 30 T cell receptor beta chains listed next were all sequenced from one sample in a study of T cell responses to AZD1222 COVID-19 vaccine. The assay was immunoSEQ multiplex PCR, and TCRdb's table has in-frame clones only and misses some. The data contain under 150,000 clones, about nine tenths of them singletons. The material was peripheral blood, obtained on day 0 of MenACWY control vaccination. These receptors originate from an adult in good health.

The V gene is TRBV18, the J gene TRBJ2-1, with 9 bases fitting TRBD1. V shed 6 bases, J shed 8 bases, and the junction held 5 bases outside the gene matches. Germline V gene sequence: CDR1 KGHSH, CDR2 LQKENI. There are 13 residues in the CDR3. The CDR3 DNA reads as TGTGCCAGCTCCCCTAGGACAGGGGATGAGCAGTTCTTC. This translates into CASSPRTGDEQFF.

The rearrangement links TRBV27 to TRBJ2-7, with TRBD2 identical over 8 bases. J gave up 6 bases and V 6 bases, and 7 bases lay outside the gene matches. In germline, CDR1 is MNHEY, CDR2 SMNVEV (reference sequence). The CDR3 runs 13 residues. The CDR3 here is CASSPTSGREQYF. DNA of the CDR3: TGTGCCAGCAGCCCAACTAGCGGCCGCGAGCAGTACTTC.

This chain connects TRBV29-1 to TRBJ1-5; D is ambiguous. Germline loops: CDR1 SQVTM, CDR2 ANQGSEA. Trimming pared 6 bases from V and 0 bases from J, leaving 9 bases between. The CDR3 contains 13 residues. The CDR3 is CSVADYSNQPQHF. In nucleotides, the CDR3 is TGCAGCGTGGCAGATTATAGCAATCAGCCCCAGCATTTT.

V gene TRBV5-1 combines with J gene TRBJ2-3, with D possibly being TRBD1 (5 bases). Germline V gene sequence: CDR1 SGHRS, CDR2 YFSETQ. Trimming pared 6 bases from V and 2 bases from J, leaving 13 bases between. This CDR3 spans 14 amino acids. CDR3: CASTGSDTTDTQYF. The CDR3 DNA reads TGCGCCAGCACCGGATCGGACACCACAGATACGCAGTATTTT.

J is TRBJ1-1 and V is TRBV29-1; D might be TRBD1 (6 bases). V lost 3 bases to trimming and J lost 6 bases, with 14 bases between them. The CDR3 is made up of 13 amino acids. CDR1 and CDR2 from the germline V gene are SQVTM and ANQGSEA. The CDR3 sequence: CSVEAGEGAEAFF. CDR3 coding DNA: TGCAGCGTTGAGGCAGGGGAAGGTGCTGAAGCTTTCTTT.

With regard to this clone: Germline and junction disagree at one end, which may indicate a read error. The chain recombines TRBV11-2 with TRBJ1-5; 7 bases agree with TRBD1. Germline-derived CDR1 and CDR2 are SGHAT and FQNNGV. The CDR3 totals 15 residues. CDR3 bases: TGTGCCCGCAGCTTCAGGGGGGGGGTCAATCAGCCCCAGCATTTT. As protein: CARSFRGGVNQPQHF.

The rearrangement joins TRBV7-9 to TRBJ2-2, with TRBD2 matching 10 bases. The trim removed 1 base at V and 5 bases at J, leaving 13 bases unmatched. CDR1 and CDR2 (germline): SEHNR, FQNEAQ (reference sequence). The CDR3 is 19 residues long. CDR3 sequence: CASSLGLLSGRARTGELFF. The CDR3 DNA follows: TGTGCCAGCAGCTTAGGCCTACTGAGCGGGAGGGCCCGAACCGGGGAGCTGTTTTTT. Together with reference TRBV7-9 and TRBJ2-2, the CDR3 gives the full variable domain: DTGVSQNPRHKITKRGQNVTFRCDPISEHNRLYWYRQTLGQGPEFLTYFQNEAQLEKSRLLSDRFSAERPKGSFSTLEIQRTEQGDSAMYLCASSLGLLSGRARTGELFFGEGSRLTVL.

The CDR3 sequence is CACGDRFSYEQYF. The CDR3 nucleotides read TGTGCCTGCGGGGACAGATTCTCCTACGAGCAGTACTTC. The rearrangement uses TRBV6-5 and TRBJ2-7, with D tentatively TRBD1 (7 bases). The CDR3 runs 13 residues. CDR1 MNHEY and CDR2 SVGAGI come from the germline V gene. V was pared by 11 bases and J by 0 bases, with 14 bases between.

The V and J genes are TRBV5-1 and TRBJ2-2; no clear D gene. This CDR3 region has 13 residues. Trimming took off 0 bases at V and 6 bases at J, with 6 bases between the two ends. Germline V gene sequence: CDR1 SGHRS, CDR2 YFSETQ. In DNA, the CDR3 is TGCGCCAGCAGCTTGGTTTTAGCCGGGGAGCTGTTTTTT. Translating it yields CASSLVLAGELFF.

V usage is TRBV5-1 and J usage is TRBJ2-7, with a possible D match to TRBD1 (6 bases). Trimming took off 3 bases at V and 0 bases at J, with 10 bases between the two ends. The CDR3 consists of 14 residues. Germline CDR1 and CDR2: SGHRS and YFSETQ. In DNA form, the CDR3 reads TGCGCCAGCAGCTCTGACAGGAACTCCTACGAGCAGTACTTC. It encodes CASSSDRNSYEQYF.

The V and J genes are TRBV6-5 and TRBJ1-1; a possible D gene is TRBD1 (5 bases). CDR3 length: 13 amino acids. The V gene's germline CDR1 is MNHEY and CDR2 SVGAGI. V lost 7 bases and J 4 bases, leaving 13 bases between the germline ends. The CDR3 region has the DNA TGTGCCAGCAAAAGAGGGACTTCCACTGAAGCTTTCTTT. The encoded protein is CASKRGTSTEAFF.

The chain uses TRBV30 and TRBJ2-7; D remains unclear. Germline CDR1 and CDR2: GTSNPN and SVGIG (reference sequence). The CDR3 length is 14 residues. Trimming stripped 0 bases from V and 2 bases from J, with 11 bases between. The CDR3 loop is CAWSVLSGPYEQYF. In DNA form, the CDR3 reads TGTGCCTGGAGTGTACTGTCAGGCCCCTACGAGCAGTACTTC. Together with reference TRBV30 and TRBJ2-7, the CDR3 gives the full variable domain: SQTIHQWPATLVQPVGSPLSLECTVEGTSNPNLYWYRQAAGRGLQLLFYSVGIGQISSEVPQNLSASRPQDRQFILSSKKLLLSDSGFYLCAWSVLSGPYEQYFGPGTRLTVT.

This chain links TRBV6-5 with TRBJ1-2, with D uncertain. Trimming shortened V by 6 bases and J by 3 bases, and 14 bases separated the two germline ends. The germline V gene encodes CDR1 MNHEY and CDR2 SVGAGI. The CDR3 runs to 14 residues. CDR3: CASSRDRIDYGYTF. CDR3 nucleotide sequence: TGTGCCAGCAGCCGGGATCGGATCGACTATGGCTACACCTTC.

This rearrangement joins TRBV27 to TRBJ2-6; possibly TRBD2 for D (6 bases). Germline assignment: CDR1 MNHEY and CDR2 SMNVEV (reference sequence). V lost 5 bases, J lost 2 bases, and 16 bases lay in between. This CDR3 region has 17 residues. For the CDR3, the DNA is TGTGCCAGCAGTCTACTGGGGGGAGTTGCTGGGGCCAACGTCCTGACTTTC. Translated: CASSLLGGVAGANVLTF.

This clone was seen more than once but under ten times. J is TRBJ2-2 and V is TRBV9; D gene ambiguous. From germline, CDR1 is SGDLS and CDR2 YYNGEE. This CDR3 has 14 amino acids. The germline V and J ends were trimmed by 6 bases and 4 bases, with 13 bases remaining between them. The CDR3 is CASTYAVSTGELFF. In nucleotides, the CDR3 is TGTGCCAGCACCTATGCGGTGTCCACCGGGGAGCTGTTTTTT.

This clone was found a few times. The rearrangement uses TRBV3-1 (or the pseudogene TRBV3-2) and TRBJ2-7; 10 positions agree with TRBD2. From germline, CDR1 is LGHDT and CDR2 YNNKEL (reference sequence). The CDR3 has 15 amino acids. V was clipped by 4 bases and J by 0 bases; unmatched bases: 3. The CDR3 region has the DNA TGTGCCAGCAGCCTCGCTAGCGGGAGCTCCTACGAGCAGTACTTC. Protein product: CASSLASGSSYEQYF.

This clone was observed a few times. The chain uses TRBV7-9 and TRBJ1-1; unclear D gene. Per germline, CDR1 SEHNR and CDR2 FQNEAQ (reference sequence). This CDR3 is 13 amino acids long. V was cut by 4 bases and J by 5 bases, with 11 bases left in between. CDR3 region: CASSSPGRTEAFF. As DNA, the CDR3 is TGTGCCAGCAGCTCTCCCGGTAGGACTGAAGCTTTCTTT.

The chain uses TRBV5-6 and TRBJ2-1; weak D call: TRBD2 (6 bases). Trimming removed 4 bases at V and 9 bases at J, with 23 bases between. The CDR3 loop spans 16 amino acids. The germline V gene has CDR1 SGHDT and CDR2 YYEEEE. CDR3 coding DNA: TGTGCCAGCAGCGCAAGCGGCGGGGCGTCTCGGATTGAGCAGTTCTTC. Its protein product is CASSASGGASRIEQFF.

CDR3 protein: CASSPIAASTDTQYF. The CDR3 DNA reads as TGCGCCAGCAGCCCTATAGCGGCTAGCACAGATACGCAGTATTTT. V gene TRBV5-1 combines with J gene TRBJ2-3, with D perhaps TRBD2 (6 bases). This CDR3 spans 15 amino acids. Germline V CDR1 and CDR2: SGHRS, YFSETQ. V lost 4 bases and J lost 0, with 12 bases in between.

This clone was counted only a few times. V and J are TRBV4-1 and TRBJ1-4; D remains unclear. Trimming removed 1 base at V and 11 bases at J, with 23 bases between. The germline V gene encodes CDR1 MGHRA and CDR2 YSYEKL. This CDR3 contains 17 residues. The CDR3 reads CASSQGGQARNPGKLFF. DNA of the CDR3: TGCGCCAGCAGCCAAGGGGGTCAGGCGCGAAACCCTGGGAAACTGTTTTTT.

This rearrangement joins TRBV24-1 to TRBJ2-1; 14 positions match TRBD2. The CDR3 loop spans 15 amino acids. CDR1 and CDR2 from the germline V gene are KGHDR and SFDVKD. The J segment lost 8 bases and the V segment lost 8 bases, leaving 7 bases of the junction unmatched. This CDR3 is CATTGGTSGSHEQFF. The CDR3 nucleotides read TGTGCCACCACCGGCGGGACTAGCGGGAGTCATGAGCAGTTCTTC.

This clone was observed a handful of times. This rearrangement joins TRBV7-6 to TRBJ2-7; no firm D call. Germline V lookup: CDR1 SGHVS, CDR2 FNYEAQ. The CDR3 extends over 14 amino acids. V was trimmed by 1 base and J by 1 base, leaving 8 bases between them. The CDR3 DNA sequence: TGTGCCAGCAGCTTAGGAGCGAAGTCCTACGAGCAGTACTTC. Its translation is CASSLGAKSYEQYF.

The rearrangement joins TRBV10-3 to TRBJ2-7, with D uncertain. CDR1 is ENHRY, CDR2 SYGVKD, per germline. The CDR3 length is 13 residues. Trimming removed 6 bases from V and 0 bases from J, with 9 bases in between. The CDR3 here is CAIRQASSYEQYF. In nucleotides, the CDR3 is TGTGCCATCAGGCAGGCTAGCTCCTACGAGCAGTACTTC.

The chain employs TRBV30 and TRBJ1-3; D unclear. The CDR3 is 15 amino acids. CDR1 GTSNPN and CDR2 SVGIG come from the germline V gene (reference sequence). V was cut by 2 bases and J by 4 bases, with 15 bases left in between. The CDR3 here is CAWSTGSATGNTIYF. CDR3 coding DNA: TGTGCCTGGAGTACCGGGTCCGCAACGGGAAACACCATATATTTT.

In this sample, this clone turned up once. The chain links TRBV5-1 to TRBJ2-3; D unresolved. V was pared by 4 bases and J by 2 bases, with 8 bases between. The V gene's germline CDR1 is SGHRS and CDR2 YFSETQ. The CDR3 has 13 residues. The CDR3 region is CASSHETTDTQYF. The CDR3 nucleotides read TGCGCCAGCAGCCACGAGACCACAGATACGCAGTATTTT.

In its sample, this clone was seen a few times. This sequence joins TRBV7-9 and TRBJ1-2; D is unclear. This CDR3 region has 15 residues. V gave up 5 bases and J gave up 7 bases, with 20 bases separating them. CDR1 and CDR2 (germline): SEHNR, FQNEAQ (reference sequence). DNA for the CDR3: TGTGCCAGCAGCCGAGATCGTACGGATGTTGTTGGCTACACCTTC. This gives the protein CASSRDRTDVVGYTF.

This chain uses TRBV2 with TRBJ2-3; D is unclear. Germline CDR1 is SNHLY and CDR2 is FYNNEI. The CDR3 is 13 amino acids. V lost 8 bases and J lost 2, with 11 bases in between. This CDR3 reads CASQRTNTDTQYF. Written as DNA, the CDR3 is TGTGCCAGCCAACGCACTAACACAGATACGCAGTATTTT. Drawing the rest from reference TRBV2 and TRBJ2-3, the complete variable domain is EPEVTQTPSHQVTQMGQEVILRCVPISNHLYFYWYRQILGQKVEFLVSFYNNEISEKSEIFDDQFSVERPDGSNFTLKIRSTKLEDSAMYFCASQRTNTDTQYFGPGTRLTVL.

This rearrangement joins TRBV5-1 to TRBJ1-2, with a possible D match to TRBD1 (5 bases). This CDR3 has 14 amino acids. The V gene's germline CDR1 is SGHRS and CDR2 YFSETQ. V lost 4 bases to trimming and J lost 0 bases, with 10 bases between them. CDR3 residues: CASSPTVSNYGYTF. The CDR3 DNA is TGCGCCAGCAGCCCGACAGTCTCTAACTATGGCTACACCTTC. The whole variable domain, filled in from reference TRBV5-1 and TRBJ1-2, reads KAGVTQTPRYLIKTRGQQVTLSCSPISGHRSVSWYQQTPGQGLQFLFEYFSETQRNKGNFPGRFSGRQFSNSRSEMNVSTLELGDSALYLCASSPTVSNYGYTFGSGTRLTVV.

The gene calls are TRBV5-6 and TRBJ2-7; 9 nucleotides match TRBD2. The CDR3 spans 16 residues. The trim removed 3 bases at V and 5 bases at J, leaving 12 bases unmatched. Germline CDR1 reads SGHDT; CDR2 reads YYEEEE. The CDR3 region is CASSSGLAGVVDEQYF. The CDR3 DNA is TGTGCCAGCAGCTCCGGTTTAGCGGGAGTAGTCGACGAGCAGTACTTC.

The chain has TRBV5-1 and TRBJ2-7; D is unresolved. Trimming removed 2 bases at V and 0 bases at J, with 9 bases between. There are 14 residues in the CDR3. The germline CDR1 and CDR2 sequences are SGHRS and YFSETQ. The CDR3 bases are TGCGCCAGCAGCTTAAGTGGCAGCTCCTACGAGCAGTACTTC. Its protein product is CASSLSGSSYEQYF.